Listed below are T cell receptor beta chains from one sample, sequenced in a study of regulatory T cells in long-lasting Graves disease. TCRdb reprocessed the multiplex PCR reads via MiXCR and lists one record per CDR3 protein. The repertoire consists of about 500,000 distinct CDR3 sequences, with 15% to 20% occurring once and the leading ten covering about 12%. These same records also appear under a second study, on T cells in Graves' hyperthyroidism and ophthalmopathy.

This material consisted of peripheral blood mononuclear cells (PBMCs), taken at new diagnosis, from a patient treated with antithyroid drugs. The receptors shown here come from a man aged 40-49 years with Graves disease. The CDR3 runs from the conserved cysteine through the conserved F or W. The D gene is left open where the match is weak. The size field is filled for only some rows; it gives once, few, many or a size class.

>many|-|TRBV16|TRBJ1-2
CASSQDSYGYTF
TGTGCCAGCAGTCAGGACTCCTATGGCTACACCTTC
>many|TRBD2|TRBV6-1|TRBJ2-5
CASSEVGGSQETQYF
TGTGCCAGCAGTGAAGTAGGCGGGAGTCAAGAGACCCAGTACTTC
>few|TRBD1|TRBV13|TRBJ1-4
CASSLAGQEHEKLFF
TGTGCCAGCAGCTTAGCAGGACAGGAGCATGAAAAACTGTTTTTT
>-|-|TRBV19|TRBJ2-1
CASSVRDFVTNEQFF
TGTGCCAGTAGTGTCCGGGACTTCGTAACCAATGAGCAGTTCTTC
>few|-|TRBV7-6|TRBJ2-6
CASSGSASGANVLTF
TGTGCCAGCAGCGGCAGCGCGTCTGGGGCCAACGTCCTGACTTTC
>few|TRBD1|TRBV28|TRBJ1-5
CASNRGLQPQHF
TGTGCCAGCAATAGGGGGCTCCAGCCCCAGCATTTT
>many|TRBD2|TRBV20-1|TRBJ2-3
CSARVRLAGVADTQYF
TGCAGTGCTAGAGTTCGGCTAGCGGGAGTGGCAGATACGCAGTATTTT
>many|TRBD2|TRBV5-1|TRBJ2-1
CASSLVSGSHNEQFF
TGCGCCAGCAGCTTAGTTAGCGGGAGCCACAATGAGCAGTTCTTC
>-|TRBD1|TRBV28|TRBJ1-3
CASSLAGGGNTIYF
TGTGCCAGCAGTTTAGCAGGGGGAGGAAACACCATATATTTT
>many|TRBD1|TRBV28|TRBJ1-5
CASTNPATDRGLRQPQHF
TGTGCCAGCACTAACCCCGCCACTGACAGGGGGCTTCGACAGCCCCAGCATTTT
>many|TRBD1|TRBV3-1|TRBJ2-3
CASSSRGQTTDTQYF
TGTGCCAGCAGCTCCAGGGGACAGACCACAGATACGCAGTATTTT
>many|TRBD1|TRBV12-3/TRBV12-4|TRBJ1-1
CASRPDRGPLDTEAFF
TGTGCCAGCAGGCCCGACAGGGGGCCTTTGGACACTGAAGCTTTCTTT
>few|-|TRBV20-1|TRBJ2-7
CSASTDTYEQYF
TGCAGTGCTAGCACCGACACCTACGAGCAGTACTTC
>many|TRBD2|TRBV2|TRBJ2-7
CASSPRSGRRGEQYF
TGTGCCAGCAGTCCCCGGAGCGGGAGGAGGGGCGAGCAGTACTTC
>-|-|TRBV28|TRBJ2-7
CASRFQGGSYEQYF
TGTGCCAGCAGATTCCAAGGGGGGTCCTACGAGCAGTACTTC
>many|-|TRBV11-2|TRBJ2-1
CASSFDYEQFF
TGTGCCAGCAGCTTTGATTATGAGCAGTTCTTC
>many|-|TRBV7-2|TRBJ2-1
CASRDGLYNEQFF
TGTGCCAGCAGGGACGGATTGTACAATGAGCAGTTCTTC
>-|-|TRBV11-1|TRBJ2-6
CASSSLNSGANVLTF
TGTGCCAGCAGCTCCTTGAACTCTGGGGCCAACGTCCTGACTTTC
>few|-|TRBV9|TRBJ2-7
CASSSYLEQYF
TGTGCCAGCAGCTCCTACCTCGAGCAGTACTTC
>-|-|TRBV24-1|TRBJ2-5
CATSGWGAGVQETQYF
TGTGCCACCAGTGGGTGGGGGGCCGGGGTACAAGAGACCCAGTACTTC
>many|TRBD1|TRBV11-3|TRBJ2-7
CASSLGTGEAVYEQYF
TGTGCCAGCAGCCTAGGGACAGGCGAGGCGGTCTACGAGCAGTACTTC
>many|-|TRBV4-1|TRBJ2-3
CASSTGHVGVDTQYF
TGCGCCAGCAGCACAGGACATGTCGGGGTAGATACGCAGTATTTT
>many|TRBD1|TRBV3-1|TRBJ2-2
CASSLPAGRGRAGELFF
TGTGCCAGCAGCCTCCCCGCGGGCAGGGGGCGGGCCGGGGAGCTGTTTTTT
>many|-|TRBV11-2|TRBJ2-1
CASSRANEQFF
TGTGCCAGCAGCCGTGCCAATGAGCAGTTCTTC
>many|-|TRBV5-1|TRBJ2-3
CASSLVQGVTDTQYF
TGCGCCAGCAGCTTGGTACAGGGTGTCACAGATACGCAGTATTTT
>many|TRBD1|TRBV5-1|TRBJ2-2
CASSLADRGGTGELFF
TGCGCCAGCAGCTTGGCCGACAGGGGAGGTACCGGGGAGCTGTTTTTT
>-|TRBD2|TRBV6-2/TRBV6-3|TRBJ2-4
CASSAWGGGAIQYF
TGTGCCAGCAGCGCATGGGGCGGGGGAGCCATTCAGTACTTC
>-|-|TRBV29-1|TRBJ2-5
CSVEGQKETQYF
TGCAGCGTTGAAGGACAGAAAGAGACCCAGTACTTC
>-|-|TRBV6-9|TRBJ2-7
CASSYMYEQYF
TGTGCCAGCAGTTACATGTACGAGCAGTACTTC
>-|-|TRBV5-4|TRBJ2-1
CASSFADPNEQFF
TGTGCCAGCAGCTTCGCGGACCCCAATGAGCAGTTCTTC
>-|-|TRBV7-9|TRBJ2-7
CASSFGGSLYEQYF
TGTGCCAGCAGCTTTGGTGGGAGTCTCTACGAGCAGTACTTC
>many|TRBD2|TRBV20-1|TRBJ2-3
CSATRGLAGGDTQYF
TGCAGTGCTACTCGAGGACTAGCGGGAGGAGATACGCAGTATTTT
>many|TRBD2|TRBV2|TRBJ2-1
CASEEGGPGNEQFF
TGTGCCAGCGAGGAGGGAGGGCCCGGAAATGAGCAGTTCTTC
>many|-|TRBV28|TRBJ1-4
CASRSKDPGGEKLFF
TGTGCCAGCAGATCTAAGGATCCTGGGGGTGAAAAACTGTTTTTT
>-|-|TRBV11-2|TRBJ2-1
CASSKQVYSEQFF
TGTGCCAGCAGCAAACAGGTATACAGTGAGCAGTTCTTC
>many|-|TRBV11-2|TRBJ1-2
CASSQTITYGYTF
TGTGCCAGCAGCCAAACAATTACTTATGGCTACACCTTC
>-|TRBD1|TRBV27|TRBJ1-5
CASWTGLEPQHF
TGTGCCAGCTGGACAGGGCTGGAGCCCCAGCATTTT
>-|-|TRBV4-1|TRBJ2-7
CASSQDTGTHTYEQYF
TGCGCCAGCAGCCAAGATACCGGGACTCACACCTACGAGCAGTACTTC
>many|TRBD1|TRBV10-3|TRBJ2-5
CAISSDRGQETQYF
TGTGCCATCAGTTCTGACAGGGGCCAAGAGACCCAGTACTTC
>many|TRBD2|TRBV2|TRBJ2-7
CASSDGLAYEQYF
TGTGCCAGCAGTGACGGACTAGCCTACGAGCAGTACTTC
>-|TRBD2|TRBV15|TRBJ2-1
CATSRDRGSSNEQFF
TGTGCCACCAGCAGAGATCGCGGGAGTAGCAATGAGCAGTTCTTC
>-|-|TRBV5-1|TRBJ2-5
CASSLAGMETQYF
TGCGCCAGCAGCTTGGCTGGGATGGAGACCCAGTACTTC
>many|TRBD2|TRBV6-1|TRBJ2-7
CASSEALGLAGPYEQYF
TGTGCCAGCAGTGAAGCGCTTGGGCTAGCGGGTCCCTACGAGCAGTACTTC
>many|TRBD1|TRBV5-1|TRBJ2-1
CASSPGTGINEQFF
TGCGCCAGCAGCCCGGGGACAGGGATCAATGAGCAGTTCTTC
>-|TRBD2|TRBV19|TRBJ2-5
CASRRTSGGEETQYF
TGTGCCAGTCGGCGGACTAGCGGGGGAGAAGAGACCCAGTACTTC
>few|-|TRBV7-9|TRBJ1-6
CASSLATGESPLHF
TGTGCCAGCAGCTTAGCTACGGGAGAATCACCCCTCCACTTT
>-|-|TRBV7-9|TRBJ1-5
CASSLGTVGEPQHF
TGTGCCAGCAGCTTAGGGACAGTTGGGGAGCCCCAGCATTTT
>many|-|TRBV4-1|TRBJ2-5
CASSQWLPETQYF
TGCGCCAGCAGCCAATGGCTCCCAGAGACCCAGTACTTC
>-|-|TRBV5-1|TRBJ2-7
CASSLWTDRGYEQYF
TGCGCCAGCAGCTTGTGGACAGACCGAGGGTACGAGCAGTACTTC
>many|TRBD2|TRBV4-2|TRBJ2-3
CASSQEWTSGDTQYF
TGTGCCAGCAGCCAAGAGTGGACTAGCGGAGATACGCAGTATTTT